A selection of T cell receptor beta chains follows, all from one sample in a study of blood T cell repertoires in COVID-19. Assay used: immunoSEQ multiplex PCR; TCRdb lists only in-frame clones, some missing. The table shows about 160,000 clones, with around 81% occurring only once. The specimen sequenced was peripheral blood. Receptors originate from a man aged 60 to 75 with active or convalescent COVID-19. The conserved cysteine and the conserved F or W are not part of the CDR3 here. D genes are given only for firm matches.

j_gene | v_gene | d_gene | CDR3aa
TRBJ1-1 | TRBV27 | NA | ASSLQSNTEAF
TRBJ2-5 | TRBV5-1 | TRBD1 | ASSRDRGETQY
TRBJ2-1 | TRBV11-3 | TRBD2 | ASSQRGGGYNEQF
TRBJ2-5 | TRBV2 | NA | ASSEERIVRETQY
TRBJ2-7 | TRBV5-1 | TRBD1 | ASSWGQGPYEQY
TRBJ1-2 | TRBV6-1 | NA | ASSERGQITNYGYT
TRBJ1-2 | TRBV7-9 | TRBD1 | ASSPDRGGYGYT
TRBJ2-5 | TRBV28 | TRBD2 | ASSPGLAGGLETQY
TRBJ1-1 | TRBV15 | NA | ATSREVAGMNTEAF
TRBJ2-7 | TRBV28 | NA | ATGVGEQY
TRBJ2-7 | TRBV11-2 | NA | ASSRYGDEQY